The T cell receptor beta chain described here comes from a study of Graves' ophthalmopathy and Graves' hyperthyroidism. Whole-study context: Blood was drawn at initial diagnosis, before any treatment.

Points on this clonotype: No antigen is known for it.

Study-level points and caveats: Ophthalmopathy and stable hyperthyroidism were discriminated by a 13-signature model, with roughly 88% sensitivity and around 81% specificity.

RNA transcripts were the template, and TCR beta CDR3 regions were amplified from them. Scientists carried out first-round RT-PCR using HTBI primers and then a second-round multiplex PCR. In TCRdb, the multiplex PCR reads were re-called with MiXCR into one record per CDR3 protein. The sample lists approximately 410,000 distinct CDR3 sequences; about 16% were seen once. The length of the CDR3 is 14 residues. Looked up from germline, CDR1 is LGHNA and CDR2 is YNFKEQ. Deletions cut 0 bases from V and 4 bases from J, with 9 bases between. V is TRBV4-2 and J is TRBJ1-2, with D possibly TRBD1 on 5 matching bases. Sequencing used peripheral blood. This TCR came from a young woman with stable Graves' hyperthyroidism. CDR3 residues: CASSQDTQGYGYTF. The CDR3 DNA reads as TGTGCCAGCAGCCAAGATACTCAGGGCTATGGCTACACCTTC.